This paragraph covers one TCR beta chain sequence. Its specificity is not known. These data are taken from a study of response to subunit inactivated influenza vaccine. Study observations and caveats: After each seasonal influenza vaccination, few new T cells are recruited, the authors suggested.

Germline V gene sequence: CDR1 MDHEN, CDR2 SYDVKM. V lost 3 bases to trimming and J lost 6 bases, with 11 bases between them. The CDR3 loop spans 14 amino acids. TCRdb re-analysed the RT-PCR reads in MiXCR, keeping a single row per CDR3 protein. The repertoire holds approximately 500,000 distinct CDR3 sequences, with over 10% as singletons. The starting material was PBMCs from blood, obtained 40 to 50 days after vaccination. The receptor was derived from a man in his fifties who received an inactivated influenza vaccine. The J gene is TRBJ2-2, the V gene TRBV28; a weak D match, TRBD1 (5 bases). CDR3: CASSFPRAAGELFF. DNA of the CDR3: TGTGCCAGCAGTTTCCCCAGGGCCGCCGGGGAGCTGTTTTTT. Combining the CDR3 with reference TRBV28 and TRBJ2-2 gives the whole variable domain DVKVTQSSRYLVKRTGEKVFLECVQDMDHENMFWYRQDPGLGLRLIYFSYDVKMKEKGDIPEGYSVSREKKERFSLILESASTNQTSMYLCASSFPRAAGELFFGEGSRLTVL.